Below are 14 T cell receptor beta chains sequenced from a single sample in a study of tumor-infiltrating lymphocytes in primary liver carcinoma. Germline DNA was extracted too, while blood RNA derived from unsorted whole blood. The investigators made TCR beta cDNA from 400 to 500 ng total RNA, using a constant-region primer. ARM-PCR was slightly modified, and three nested multiplex PCR rounds with it gave rise to the TCR beta libraries. For around 11 cycles apiece, the opening two PCR rounds ran with TRBV1-TRBV30 forward primers and a C-beta reverse primer. A single record per CDR3 protein comes from TCRdb applying MiXCR to the multiplex PCR reads. The sample shows approximately 310,000 distinct CDR3 sequences, more than 55% of them seen only once. Material: peripheral blood. Every receptor here comes from a man aged 40-49 years with primary liver carcinoma and hepatitis B virus infection.

Comment on this clonotype: A much larger clone is a single base away; this may be a read error. The conserved final phenylalanine or tryptophan is absent from the CDR3, which likely points to a read error. The chain links TRBV6-2 or TRBV6-3 to TRBJ1-1; D is unresolved. CDR1 and CDR2 from the germline V gene are MNHEY and SVGEGT. Trimming removed 5 bases from V and 9 bases from J, with 13 bases in between. This CDR3 contains 12 residues. CDR3 DNA: TGTGCCAGCAGTACCACCGGGCAGAAAGCTTTCTAT. Translated, it gives CASSTTGQKAFY.

On this clonotype itself: The CDR3 carries no conserved terminal phenylalanine or tryptophan, so it likely arises from a read error. The CDR3 sequence is CAWRSTSLGGDTQYI. CDR3 DNA sequence: TGTGCCTGGAGGTCCACAAGCCTCGGGGGAGATACGCAGTATATT. The chain is built from TRBV30 and TRBJ2-3, with TRBD2 as a possible D gene (6 bases). Germline CDR1 GTSNPN, CDR2 SVGIG (reference sequence). V lost 3 bases and J 5 bases, leaving 18 bases between the germline ends. The CDR3 runs to 15 residues.

This clonotype turned up a few times. V is TRBV30 and J is TRBJ1-2; D might be TRBD1 (6 bases). CDR3 length: 13 residues. Trimming took 3 bases from V and 6 from J, leaving 14 bases between them. Looked up from germline, CDR1 is GTSNPN and CDR2 is SVGIG (reference sequence). CDR3 amino acids: CAWRGERGNGYTF. The CDR3 bases are TGTGCCTGGAGAGGGGAAAGGGGGAATGGCTACACCTTC.

Note on this clonotype: Lacking the conserved final phenylalanine or tryptophan, this CDR3 likely reflects a read error. The chain combines TRBV4-3 with TRBJ2-5, with D unclear. The length of the CDR3 is 13 residues. Looked up from germline, CDR1 is LGHNA and CDR2 is YSLEER. The CDR3 sequence is CANSPRRQETQYI. Written as DNA, the CDR3 is TGCGCCAACAGCCCGCGCAGACAAGAGACCCAGTACATC.

This chain uses TRBV30 with TRBJ2-1, with 9 bases identical to TRBD2. This CDR3 is built from 16 residues. V lost 6 bases to trimming and J lost 4 bases; unmatched junction nucleotides: 13. The germline gives CDR1 GTSNPN, CDR2 SVGIG (reference sequence). CDR3 protein: CACNPETSGRYNEQFF. CDR3 in DNA: TGTGCCTGCAACCCGGAGACTAGCGGACGATACAATGAGCAGTTCTTC. Full variable domain (missing parts from reference TRBV30 and TRBJ2-1): SQTIHQWPATLVQPVGSPLSLECTVEGTSNPNLYWYRQAAGRGLQLLFYSVGIGQISSEVPQNLSASRPQDRQFILSSKKLLLSDSGFYLCACNPETSGRYNEQFFGPGTRLTVL.

Worth noting for this clonotype: A much larger clone differs from this one at a single base, so this may be a read error. The V call is TRBV29-1, the J call TRBJ2-5, with a weak D call TRBD1 (6 bases). Germline CDR1 is SQVTM and CDR2 is ANQGSEA. V was pared by 8 bases and J by 2 bases, with 12 bases between. This CDR3 is 12 amino acids long. Here the CDR3 DNA reads TGCAGCCTTGTAGGGGGTCAAGAGACCCAGTACTTC. As protein: CSLVGGQETQYF.

Regarding this clonotype: A single base separates this from a much larger clone, so it may be a read error. V is TRBV28 and J is TRBJ1-2; no clear D. CDR1 and CDR2 from the germline V gene are MDHEN and SYDVKM. The CDR3 extends over 13 amino acids. Here the CDR3 reads CASSLMVSYGHTF. CDR3 DNA sequence: TGTGCCAGCAGTTTAATGGTCAGCTATGGCCACACCTTC.

Worth noting for this clonotype: A clone one base away is much larger, so this may be a read error. It is likely a read error, because the conserved phenylalanine at the end of the CDR3 is missing. This chain joins TRBV12-5 and TRBJ2-3; a weak D match, TRBD2 (5 bases). The length of the CDR3 is 13 residues. Germline V gene data show CDR1 as LGHNT and CDR2 as FRNRAP. The V and J ends lost 3 bases and 1 base respectively, with 5 bases between them. In DNA form, the CDR3 reads TGTGCTAGTGGTTTCGGGGGCACAGATACGCAGTATTCT. It encodes CASGFGGTDTQYS.

Concerning this clonotype itself: The junction and the germline gene differ at one end; a read error may be behind it. The chain links TRBV7-9 to TRBJ1-2; maybe TRBD1 (5 bases). The V gene's germline CDR1 is SEHNR and CDR2 FQNEAQ (reference sequence). CDR3 length equals 15 residues. The DNA for the CDR3 is TGTGCCAGCAGCCCCACCGGGGGAACGTACGGTGGCCACACCTTC. Its translation is CASSPTGGTYGGHTF.

As regards this clonotype: A much larger clone is a single base away; this may be a read error. The chain uses TRBV6-1 and TRBJ1-2; 10 nucleotides agree with TRBD1. CDR1 is MNHNS and CDR2 is SASEGT in the germline V gene. The CDR3 contains 15 residues. Written as DNA, the CDR3 is TGTGCCAGCAGTGGAGGACAGGGGGAGCTCTATTGCTACACCTTC. Protein sequence: CASSGGQGELYCYTF.

This chain joins TRBV25-1 and TRBJ2-2, with D possibly matching TRBD2 (6 bases). Trimming shortened V by 3 bases and J by 7 bases, and 18 bases separated the two germline ends. Per germline, CDR1 MGHDK and CDR2 SYGVNS. The CDR3 is made up of 16 amino acids. The DNA of the CDR3 is TGTGCCAGCAGTGATCCCCGGACGGGACTGGTCGGGGAGCTGTTTTTT. Amino acids: CASSDPRTGLVGELFF.

Turning to this clonotype: The junction does not match germline at one end; this may be a read error. The CDR3 DNA follows: TGTGCCAACAGTTACAGCCCCCCCGGGGGGGCCTTTTACAATGAGCAGTTCTTC. Translated: CANSYSPPGGAFYNEQFF. This rearrangement joins TRBV6-2 or TRBV6-3 to TRBJ2-1; TRBD2 matches at 8 bases. The CDR3 is 18 amino acids. Germline V gene data show CDR1 as MNHEY and CDR2 as SVGEGT.

The V call is TRBV28, the J call TRBJ1-1, with 7 bases matching TRBD1. Trimming took 6 bases from V and 6 from J; bases not matched to a gene: 7. CDR3 length equals 13 residues. Germline CDR1 and CDR2: MDHEN and SYDVKM. The DNA of the CDR3 is TGTGCCAGCAGGGTGACAGGGATCGCTGAAGCTTTCTTT. Protein product: CASRVTGIAEAFF.

To note about this clonotype: It may be a read error: a sequence one base away is much more abundant. J is TRBJ2-1 and V is TRBV19; 7 bases align to TRBD1. This CDR3 spans 15 amino acids. Germline assignment: CDR1 LNHDA and CDR2 SQIVND (reference sequence). J lost 8 bases, V lost 7 bases, and 14 bases had no gene match. DNA of the CDR3: TGTGCCAGTACTTCCGGGACAGCGGCTACTCATGAGCAGTTCTTC. Protein product: CASTSGTAATHEQFF.